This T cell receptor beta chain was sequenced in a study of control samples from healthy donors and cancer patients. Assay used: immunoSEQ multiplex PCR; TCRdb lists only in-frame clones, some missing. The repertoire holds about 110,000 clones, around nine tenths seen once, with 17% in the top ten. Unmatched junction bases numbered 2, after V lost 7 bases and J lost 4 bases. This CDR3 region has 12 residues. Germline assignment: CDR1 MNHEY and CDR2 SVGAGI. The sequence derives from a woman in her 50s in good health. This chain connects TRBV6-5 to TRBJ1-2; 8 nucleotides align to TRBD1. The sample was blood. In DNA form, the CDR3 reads TGTGCCAGCATAACAGGGGGCTATGGCTACACCTTC. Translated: CASITGGYGYTF.